This TCR beta chain appears in the sequencing data of a study of brain T cells in children with intractable seizures. The trim removed 4 bases at V and 9 bases at J, leaving 14 bases unmatched. Looked up from germline, CDR1 is MNHEY and CDR2 is SVGAGI. The CDR3 consists of 15 residues. Time point specified: blood from clinic visit 5 months post-surgery; TSC patient then seizure free. Sequenced by immunoSEQ multiplex PCR; TCRdb stores in-frame clones only, minus some. The sample records about 340,000 clones, 93% being singletons. This specimen was peripheral blood, taken approximately 5 months after surgery. The chain has TRBV6-5 and TRBJ1-2; 7 bases map to TRBD1. The clonotype originates from a boy under two years old with tuberous sclerosis and intractable seizures. In DNA, the CDR3 is TGTGCCAGCAGTTGCCCGGGACAGACCCCTATCCGCTACACCTTC. Its translation: CASSCPGQTPIRYTF.